The 25 T cell receptor beta chains below all came from one sample that was sequenced in a study of CD8+ T cells in alopecia areata. RNA extraction and reverse transcription yielded cDNA as sequencing template. Measured with immunoSEQ multiplex PCR; TCRdb has only the in-frame clones, and not every one. The sample holds about 180,000 clones, over 55% seen once. Here the sequenced sample was CD4+ T cells sorted from blood, taken at week 0. The receptor source for this set is a human donor with alopecia areata.

The chain is built from TRBV20-1 and TRBJ1-2, with D possibly TRBD1 on 6 matching bases. Per germline, CDR1 DFQATT and CDR2 SNEGSKA (reference sequence). V dropped 7 bases and J dropped 8 bases, with 14 bases sitting between them. The CDR3 sequence is 11 residues long. This CDR3 is CSVAGVEGYTF. The CDR3 nucleotides are TGCAGTGTTGCAGGGGTGGAAGGCTACACCTTC.

This clone was seen more than once but under ten times. This chain uses TRBV9 with TRBJ2-1, with a possible D match to TRBD2 (5 bases). Trimming removed 3 bases from V and 4 bases from J, with 11 bases in between. Germline CDR1 is SGDLS and CDR2 is YYNGEE. The CDR3 extends over 14 amino acids. The CDR3 sequence is CASSAWTGYNEQFF. The CDR3 coding sequence is TGTGCCAGCAGCGCCTGGACGGGGTACAATGAGCAGTTCTTC.

The V and J genes are TRBV30 and TRBJ1-5; a weak D match, TRBD1 (6 bases). The germline V gene has CDR1 GTSNPN and CDR2 SVGIG (reference sequence). V was shortened by 1 base and J by 6 bases, with 13 bases between the two germline ends. This CDR3 is built from 14 residues. For the CDR3, the DNA is TGTGCCTGGAGTGAAGACAGGTTGGGTCAGCCCCAGCATTTT. It encodes CAWSEDRLGQPQHF.

A note on this clone: Other DNA variants within this sample encode the same CDR3. This sequence joins TRBV14 and TRBJ2-5, with unresolved D. V was pared by 1 base and J by 5 bases, with 5 bases between. The length of the CDR3 is 12 residues. Germline V gene lookup returns CDR1 SGHDN and CDR2 FVKESK. The CDR3: CASSQAWETQYF. In DNA form, the CDR3 reads TGTGCCAGCAGCCAAGCATGGGAGACCCAGTACTTC.

V is TRBV6-5 and J is TRBJ1-2; D unresolved. The length of the CDR3 is 12 residues. CDR1 is MNHEY, CDR2 SVGAGI, per germline. Trimming removed 10 bases at V and 8 bases at J, with 17 bases between. CDR3 DNA sequence: TGTGCCACCCGACGGAGACCTAACGGCTACACCTTC. Its protein is CATRRRPNGYTF.

The chain uses TRBV5-1 and TRBJ2-3; 7 bases line up with TRBD1. Looked up from germline, CDR1 is SGHRS and CDR2 is YFSETQ. The CDR3 contains 15 residues. V dropped 2 bases and J dropped 1; count of bases not matched to a gene: 4. The CDR3 coding sequence is TGCGCCAGCAGCTTTCGACAGGGACGCACAGATACGCAGTATTTT. Encoded protein: CASSFRQGRTDTQYF.

This clone was seen only a few times. The chain is built from TRBV6-1 and TRBJ2-5, with 8 bases fitting TRBD1. Trimming cost V 11 bases and J 5 bases; bases outside gene matches: 10. CDR3 length: 13 amino acids. The germline gives CDR1 MNHNS, CDR2 SASEGT. The CDR3 DNA reads TGTGCCTGTGGACAGGGAAATTCGGAGACCCAGTACTTC. As protein: CACGQGNSETQYF.

In its sample, this clone was seen a few times. The chain has TRBV30 and TRBJ1-4; 7 nucleotides agree with TRBD1. Germline lookup yields CDR1 GTSNPN and CDR2 SVGIG (reference sequence). This CDR3 contains 13 residues. J gave up 6 bases and V 5 bases, and 6 bases lay outside the gene matches. CDR3 in DNA: TGTGCCTGGGCACAGGGGAATGATGAAAAACTGTTTTTT. Translating gives CAWAQGNDEKLFF.

J is TRBJ2-3 and V is TRBV5-1, with a possible D match to TRBD2 (6 bases). With 2 bases removed from V and 2 bases from J, the gap between germline ends came to 12 bases. The CDR3 is 15 residues long. Germline V gene sequence: CDR1 SGHRS, CDR2 YFSETQ. The CDR3 protein is CASSLVRGDTDTQYF. CDR3 nucleotide sequence: TGCGCCAGCAGCTTAGTGCGGGGAGACACAGATACGCAGTATTTT.

There are a few counts of this clone. The V and J genes are TRBV29-1 and TRBJ2-6; D remains unclear. The CDR3 sequence is 14 residues long. Germline V CDR1 and CDR2: SQVTM, ANQGSEA. Trimming took off 4 bases at V and 1 base at J, with 8 bases between the two ends. The CDR3 sequence is CSVVSGSGANVLTF. The CDR3 coding sequence is TGCAGCGTTGTATCCGGGTCTGGGGCCAACGTCCTGACTTTC.

This clone is labeled as medium-sized. The V call is TRBV19, the J call TRBJ2-6; weak D call: TRBD1 (6 bases). Germline CDR1 is LNHDA and CDR2 is SQIVND (reference sequence). The length of the CDR3 is 16 residues. The ends were cut back, 5 bases at V and 0 bases at J, with 11 bases in the middle. The CDR3 sequence is CASSAGQSSGANVLTF. CDR3 sequence (DNA): TGTGCCAGTAGTGCTGGACAGTCCTCTGGGGCCAACGTCCTGACTTTC.

This clone was detected only a few times. CDR3 sequence reads: CSTGTPQNTQYF. DNA for the CDR3: TGCAGCACCGGGACACCGCAAAATACGCAGTATTTT. V gene TRBV29-1 combines with J gene TRBJ2-3; a possible D gene is TRBD1 (6 bases). The CDR3 runs to 12 residues. Germline CDR1 SQVTM, CDR2 ANQGSEA. The germline V and J ends were trimmed by 8 bases and 7 bases, with 16 bases remaining between them.

The CDR3 DNA sequence: TGTGCCTGGGGCCCCGACGGTAACAATGAGCAGTTCTTC. It encodes CAWGPDGNNEQFF. V usage is TRBV30 and J usage is TRBJ2-1; no clear D. This CDR3 spans 13 amino acids. V gave up 5 bases and J gave up 5 bases, with 13 bases separating them. CDR1 is GTSNPN, CDR2 SVGIG, per germline (reference sequence).

V gene TRBV19 combines with J gene TRBJ2-1, with TRBD2 identical over 9 bases. The CDR3 has 14 amino acids. Trimming took 5 bases from V and 7 from J; bases not matched to a gene: 6. Germline CDR1 is LNHDA and CDR2 is SQIVND (reference sequence). Here the CDR3 reads CASSGRGGRNEQFF. For the CDR3, the DNA is TGTGCCAGTAGTGGGCGGGGGGGCCGGAATGAGCAGTTCTTC.

A few counts support this clone. The rearrangement uses TRBV2 and TRBJ2-5, with D unresolved. With 8 bases removed from V and 5 bases from J, the gap between germline ends came to 21 bases. Germline V gene lookup returns CDR1 SNHLY and CDR2 FYNNEI. There are 15 residues in the CDR3. The chain's CDR3 is CASEAAELGIETQYF. In DNA, the CDR3 is TGTGCCAGCGAGGCAGCAGAGTTGGGCATTGAGACCCAGTACTTC.

The genes are TRBV29-1 and TRBJ2-1; TRBD2 aligns across 12 bases. J gave up 5 bases and V 6 bases, and 5 bases lay outside the gene matches. The CDR3 loop spans 14 amino acids. CDR1 is SQVTM and CDR2 is ANQGSEA in the germline V gene. The CDR3 region is CSVLLAGGNNEQFF. Written as DNA, the CDR3 is TGCAGCGTCTTACTAGCGGGAGGAAACAATGAGCAGTTCTTC.

This clone was observed a few times. The chain's CDR3 is CATSRDRASDTQYF. Written as DNA, the CDR3 is TGTGCCACCAGCAGAGATAGGGCGTCAGATACGCAGTATTTT. This sequence joins TRBV15 and TRBJ2-3, with D uncertain. V dropped 0 bases and J dropped 4 bases, with 8 bases sitting between them. This CDR3 region has 14 residues. Germline V gene data show CDR1 as LNHNV and CDR2 as YYDKDF (reference sequence).

V usage is TRBV30 and J usage is TRBJ1-2; perhaps TRBD1 as D (6 bases). The CDR3 loop spans 12 amino acids. Germline assignment: CDR1 GTSNPN and CDR2 SVGIG (reference sequence). The V end lost 3 bases, the J end lost 4 bases, and 9 bases lay between the germline ends. CDR3 DNA: TGTGCCTGGAGGGACAGAGCCTATGGCTACACCTTC. This sequence encodes CAWRDRAYGYTF. The full variable domain, rest sourced from reference TRBV30 and TRBJ1-2, is SQTIHQWPATLVQPVGSPLSLECTVEGTSNPNLYWYRQAAGRGLQLLFYSVGIGQISSEVPQNLSASRPQDRQFILSSKKLLLSDSGFYLCAWRDRAYGYTFGSGTRLTVV.

CDR3 DNA: TGCAGCGTTTACCGGGACAATCCCTACGAGCAGTACTTC. Encoded protein: CSVYRDNPYEQYF. V and J are TRBV29-1 and TRBJ2-7; a possible D gene is TRBD1 (6 bases). This CDR3 region has 13 residues. V was cut by 5 bases and J by 2 bases, with 13 bases left in between. The germline gives CDR1 SQVTM, CDR2 ANQGSEA.

The chain couples TRBV29-1 to TRBJ2-7; D is unclear. V dropped 6 bases and J dropped 3 bases, with 12 bases sitting between them. Germline V gives CDR1 SQVTM, CDR2 ANQGSEA. This CDR3 comprises 12 residues. For the CDR3, the DNA is TGCAGCGTCAAACGGGTGGGCTACGAGCAGTACTTC. This codes for CSVKRVGYEQYF.

The V gene is TRBV7-2, the J gene TRBJ1-5; no reliable D call. From germline, CDR1 is SGHTA and CDR2 FQGNSA. The CDR3 runs to 14 residues. Trimming pared 4 bases from V and 11 bases from J, leaving 18 bases between. CDR3 amino acids: CASSSGRHGWTQHF. CDR3 bases: TGTGCCAGCAGCTCCGGACGGCACGGTTGGACCCAGCATTTT.

This clone was counted only a few times. The V and J genes are TRBV14 and TRBJ2-1; D remains ambiguous. The CDR3 totals 14 residues. The V gene lost 1 base and the J gene lost 9 bases, with 13 bases spanning the gap. Germline CDR1 reads SGHDN; CDR2 reads FVKESK. CDR3 DNA: TGTGCCAGCAGCCAAGTTGTGGCTAGTGGTGAGCAGTTCTTC. Protein sequence: CASSQVVASGEQFF. Full variable domain (missing parts from reference TRBV14 and TRBJ2-1): EAGVTQFPSHSVIEKGQTVTLRCDPISGHDNLYWYRRVMGKEIKFLLHFVKESKQDESGMPNNRFLAERTGGTYSTLKVQPAELEDSGVYFCASSQVVASGEQFFGPGTRLTVL.

The genes are TRBV4-1 and TRBJ1-6; 8 bases are shared with TRBD1. This CDR3 region has 14 residues. Trimming cost V 0 bases and J 11 bases; bases outside gene matches: 3. Germline V gene lookup returns CDR1 MGHRA and CDR2 YSYEKL. CDR3 bases: TGCGCCAGCAGCCAAGACAGGGGGCAAACACCCCTCCACTTT. This gives the protein CASSQDRGQTPLHF.

This clone was seen more than once but under ten times. The chain employs TRBV5-8 and TRBJ2-1, with a weak D call TRBD2 (5 bases). CDR1 and CDR2 (germline): SGHTS, YDEGEE. V lost 1 base to trimming and J lost 7 bases, with 9 bases between them. This CDR3 contains 13 residues. Here the CDR3 DNA reads TGTGCCAGCAGCTTGTACGGGAATAATGAGCAGTTCTTC. It encodes CASSLYGNNEQFF. Based on the CDR3 plus reference TRBV5-8 and TRBJ2-1, the full variable domain is EAGVTQSPTHLIKTRGQQATLRCSPISGHTSVYWYQQALGLGLQFLLWYDEGEERNRGNFPPRFSGRQFPNYSSELNVNALELEDSALYLCASSLYGNNEQFFGPGTRLTVL.

This chain links TRBV6-5 with TRBJ1-1, with a possible D match to TRBD1 (6 bases). Trimming cost V 6 bases and J 11 bases, with 16 bases left between them. CDR1 MNHEY and CDR2 SVGAGI come from the germline V gene. The CDR3 covers 12 residues. The CDR3 nucleotides read TGTGCCAGCAGCAGGACAGCGGGCCGGGCTTTCTTT. This codes for CASSRTAGRAFF.